Each of the 5 T cell receptor beta chains below was sequenced from the same sample in a study of identical twins. MiXCR was run by TCRdb on the 5' RACE reads, yielding one entry per CDR3 protein. The sample records 500,000 to 600,000 distinct CDR3 sequences, approximately 22% being singletons. This same sample was also taken into another study, of T cells expressing NK-cell markers.

Source material: CD4+ T cells sorted from blood. These receptors originate from a woman under 30 in good health.

The rearrangement uses TRBV29-1 and TRBJ1-5; D call uncertain. CDR1 is SQVTM and CDR2 is ANQGSEA in the germline V gene. The CDR3 consists of 12 residues. Trimming pared 6 bases from V and 1 base from J, leaving 7 bases between. This chain's CDR3 is CSVRESNQPQHF. CDR3 sequence (DNA): TGCAGCGTAAGGGAAAGCAATCAGCCCCAGCATTTT.

In this sample, this clonotype turned up a few times. J is TRBJ2-1 and V is TRBV20-1, with D maybe TRBD2 (6 bases). CDR1 is DFQATT and CDR2 is SNEGSKA in the germline V gene (reference sequence). This CDR3 contains 12 residues. Trimming shortened V by 3 bases and J by 6 bases, and 9 bases separated the two germline ends. CDR3 DNA sequence: TGCAGTGCTAGTGGACTAACCAATGAGCAGTTCTTC. This encodes CSASGLTNEQFF.

The chain links TRBV29-1 to TRBJ1-4; D is possibly TRBD1 (5 bases). This CDR3 has 16 amino acids. The germline V gene has CDR1 SQVTM and CDR2 ANQGSEA. V lost 5 bases and J 6 bases, leaving 22 bases between the germline ends. This CDR3 reads CSVSAGWSRGYEKLFF. CDR3 nucleotides: TGCAGCGTTTCGGCAGGGTGGAGTCGTGGTTATGAAAAACTGTTTTTT.

This clonotype was detected a few times. The chain combines TRBV12-5 with TRBJ2-7, with 9 nucleotides matching TRBD1. CDR1 is LGHNT, CDR2 FRNRAP, per germline. The CDR3 length is 15 residues. The junction had 7 bases not matched to a gene; V was cut back by 5 bases and J by 2 bases. As DNA, the CDR3 is TGTGCTAGTGGTCAGCGGACAGGGGCGGCCTACGAGCAGTACTTC. This gives the protein CASGQRTGAAYEQYF.

J is TRBJ2-7 and V is TRBV30; D is perhaps TRBD2 (6 bases). Germline V gene sequence: CDR1 GTSNPN, CDR2 SVGIG (reference sequence). The CDR3 has 14 residues. Trimming removed 0 bases at V and 6 bases at J, with 15 bases between. This CDR3 reads CAWSVGGPSGEQYF. In DNA form, the CDR3 reads TGTGCCTGGAGTGTAGGAGGGCCATCGGGCGAGCAGTACTTC. Full variable domain (outside the CDR3, taken from reference TRBV30 and TRBJ2-7): SQTIHQWPATLVQPVGSPLSLECTVEGTSNPNLYWYRQAAGRGLQLLFYSVGIGQISSEVPQNLSASRPQDRQFILSSKKLLLSDSGFYLCAWSVGGPSGEQYFGPGTRLTVT.